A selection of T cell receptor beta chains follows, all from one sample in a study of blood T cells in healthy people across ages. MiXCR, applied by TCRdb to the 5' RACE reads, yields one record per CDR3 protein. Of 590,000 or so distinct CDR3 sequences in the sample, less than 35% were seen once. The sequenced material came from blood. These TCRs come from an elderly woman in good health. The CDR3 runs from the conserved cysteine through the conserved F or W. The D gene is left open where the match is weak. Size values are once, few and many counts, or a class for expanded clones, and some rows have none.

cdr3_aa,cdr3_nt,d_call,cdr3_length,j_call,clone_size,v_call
CASSQGAGQGASPLHF,TGTGCCAGCAGCCAAGGAGCGGGACAGGGTGCTTCACCCCTCCACTTT,TRBD1,16,TRBJ1-6,-,TRBV3-1
CASSLGVGGSSQETQYF,TGCGCCAGCAGCTTGGGCGTCGGAGGGAGCAGCCAAGAGACCCAGTACTTC,-,17,TRBJ2-5,-,TRBV5-1
CATSAGEKQGNSYEQYF,TGTGCCACCAGTGCCGGGGAAAAACAGGGGAACTCCTACGAGCAGTACTTC,TRBD1,17,TRBJ2-7,few,TRBV24-1
CSVSGKDGYTF,TGCAGCGTCTCAGGGAAGGATGGCTACACCTTC,-,11,TRBJ1-2,few,TRBV29-1
CSVDMGVTNEKLFF,TGCAGCGTTGATATGGGGGTAACTAATGAAAAACTGTTTTTT,-,14,TRBJ1-4,few,TRBV29-1
CASSLWLAEVDTQYF,TGTGCCAGCAGCTTATGGTTAGCGGAGGTAGATACGCAGTATTTT,-,15,TRBJ2-3,-,TRBV7-9
CASSIGQVQPQHF,TGTGCCAGCAGTATAGGACAGGTTCAGCCCCAGCATTTT,TRBD1,13,TRBJ1-5,-,TRBV12-3/TRBV12-4
CASSERGELFF,TGTGCCAGCAGTGAACGAGGGGAGCTGTTTTTT,-,11,TRBJ2-2,-,TRBV6-5
CAWSVTRYEQYF,TGTGCCTGGAGTGTTACCCGGTACGAGCAGTACTTC,-,12,TRBJ2-7,-,TRBV30
CASSPTTSGAQYF,TGTGCCAGCAGTCCGACGACTAGCGGGGCGCAGTATTTT,TRBD2,13,TRBJ2-3,many,TRBV3-1
CASSTGGYGYTF,TGTGCCAGCAGTACAGGGGGCTATGGCTACACCTTC,TRBD1,12,TRBJ1-2,many,TRBV12-3/TRBV12-4
CSASPPPSGGYTF,TGCAGTGCTAGTCCCCCCCCCAGCGGAGGCTACACCTTC,-,13,TRBJ1-2,-,TRBV20-1
CASTAGQSVHEAFF,TGTGCCAGCACGGCAGGACAGTCGGTTCATGAAGCTTTCTTT,-,14,TRBJ1-1,-,TRBV6-5
CASSPIGGASTDTQYF,TGTGCCAGCAGCCCCATAGGGGGGGCGAGCACAGATACGCAGTATTTT,-,16,TRBJ2-3,-,TRBV12-3/TRBV12-4
CASSVRIQNTEAFF,TGTGCCAGCAGCGTCCGCATCCAGAACACTGAAGCTTTCTTT,-,14,TRBJ1-1,-,TRBV11-2
CASSSAAGTQYF,TGTGCCAGCAGTTCCGCCGCGGGGACCCAGTACTTC,-,12,TRBJ2-5,many,TRBV27
CSVDISGAQETQYF,TGCAGCGTTGATATTAGCGGGGCACAAGAGACCCAGTACTTC,TRBD2,14,TRBJ2-5,many,TRBV29-1
CAAQGGRYGYTF,TGTGCCGCCCAGGGGGGAAGGTATGGCTACACCTTC,TRBD1,12,TRBJ1-2,many,TRBV30
CASSLGRGRGVITEAFF,TGCGCCAGCAGCTTAGGCAGGGGGCGCGGCGTTATCACTGAAGCTTTCTTT,TRBD1,17,TRBJ1-1,-,TRBV5-1
CASSASWDTEAFF,TGTGCCAGCAGCGCATCATGGGACACTGAAGCTTTCTTT,-,13,TRBJ1-1,-,TRBV7-3
CASRLPWTGEATYEQYF,TGTGCCAGCAGACTACCTTGGACAGGGGAGGCGACCTACGAGCAGTACTTC,TRBD1,17,TRBJ2-7,many,TRBV6-1
CSAAGQFSYGYTF,TGCAGTGCCGCCGGACAGTTCTCCTATGGCTACACCTTC,-,13,TRBJ1-2,few,TRBV20-1
CASAGAGELFF,TGTGCCAGCGCCGGGGCTGGGGAGCTGTTTTTT,-,11,TRBJ2-2,-,TRBV13
CSARLSYNSPLHF,TGCAGTGCGCGCCTCTCCTATAATTCACCCCTCCACTTT,-,13,TRBJ1-6,-,TRBV20-1
CSARGGQETQYF,TGCAGTGCCCGCGGGGGGCAAGAGACCCAGTACTTC,TRBD2,12,TRBJ2-5,-,TRBV20-1
CASSLEYRRTDTQYF,TGCGCCAGCAGCTTGGAGTACAGACGCACAGATACGCAGTATTTT,-,15,TRBJ2-3,-,TRBV5-1
CASSEGWGPGELFF,TGTGCCAGCAGTGAAGGCTGGGGACCCGGGGAGCTGTTTTTT,-,14,TRBJ2-2,-,TRBV6-1
CASSLGGGRYEQYF,TGCGCCAGCAGCTTGGGCGGGGGGCGCTACGAGCAGTACTTC,TRBD2,14,TRBJ2-7,many,TRBV5-1
CAISRGSGNTIYF,TGTGCCATCAGCAGGGGTTCTGGAAACACCATATATTTT,-,13,TRBJ1-3,-,TRBV10-3
CASSPRLADQETQYF,TGTGCCAGCAGCCCCAGACTAGCGGACCAAGAGACCCAGTACTTC,TRBD2,15,TRBJ2-5,many,TRBV3-1
CASSLGNLSGLSFNEQFF,TGCGCCAGCAGCTTGGGTAACCTTAGCGGGCTCTCGTTCAATGAGCAGTTCTTC,TRBD2,18,TRBJ2-1,-,TRBV5-1
CASSLTFYEQYF,TGTGCCAGCAGCCTAACTTTCTACGAGCAGTACTTC,-,12,TRBJ2-7,many,TRBV7-2
CASSVRDRGDTQYF,TGTGCCAGCAGCGTCCGGGACAGAGGGGATACGCAGTATTTT,TRBD1,14,TRBJ2-3,many,TRBV7-2
CASSFGGDYTEAFF,TGTGCCAGCAGTTTCGGGGGAGACTACACTGAAGCTTTCTTT,-,14,TRBJ1-1,many,TRBV12-3/TRBV12-4
CASSIRGTGTQYF,TGTGCCAGTAGCATCCGGGGCACTGGGACCCAGTACTTC,-,13,TRBJ2-5,-,TRBV12-3/TRBV12-4
CASSPGLAGLWTGELFF,TGTGCCAGCAGTCCCGGACTAGCGGGGCTATGGACCGGGGAGCTGTTTTTT,TRBD2,17,TRBJ2-2,few,TRBV6-1
CASSVSGELNYGYTF,TGTGCCAGCAGTGTCTCGGGGGAGCTTAACTATGGCTACACCTTC,-,15,TRBJ1-2,many,TRBV25-1
CSAGTAGETQYF,TGCAGTGCTGGGACAGCGGGGGAGACCCAGTACTTC,-,12,TRBJ2-5,-,TRBV20-1
CASSHDKGESTDTQYF,TGTGCCAGCAGTCACGATAAGGGGGAGAGCACAGATACGCAGTATTTT,-,16,TRBJ2-3,-,TRBV12-3/TRBV12-4
CASSSGVLTNEKLFF,TGTGCCAGCAGTTCAGGCGTTTTAACTAATGAAAAACTGTTTTTT,-,15,TRBJ1-4,-,TRBV6-1
CASSLEAVSSYEQYF,TGCGCCAGCAGTTTAGAAGCGGTAAGCTCCTACGAGCAGTACTTC,-,15,TRBJ2-7,-,TRBV5-1
CASSLAENYGYTF,TGTGCCAGCAGCTTAGCGGAAAACTATGGCTACACCTTC,-,13,TRBJ1-2,many,TRBV7-2
CASSLLGVNEKLFF,TGCGCCAGCAGCTTATTAGGGGTTAATGAAAAACTGTTTTTT,-,14,TRBJ1-4,few,TRBV5-1
CSVTAHRRAGPEFGQYF,TGCAGTGTTACCGCCCACCGTCGGGCGGGACCCGAGTTTGGGCAGTACTTC,-,17,TRBJ2-5,-,TRBV20-1
CASSRAPGSKGEAFF,TGTGCCAGCAGCCGGGCCCCGGGCTCCAAAGGGGAAGCTTTCTTT,-,15,TRBJ1-1,-,TRBV7-2
CASSLMTSGGTGELFF,TGTGCCAGCAGCCTTATGACTAGCGGGGGGACCGGGGAGCTGTTTTTT,TRBD2,16,TRBJ2-2,-,TRBV5-4
CASSLAKGNQPQHF,TGTGCCAGCAGCTTAGCCAAGGGGAATCAGCCCCAGCATTTT,-,14,TRBJ1-5,few,TRBV7-2
CAWSKGGLGYGYTF,TGTGCCTGGAGCAAGGGGGGATTGGGCTATGGCTACACCTTC,-,14,TRBJ1-2,-,TRBV30
CASSTPSGGRANYGYTF,TGTGCCAGCAGTACCCCATCAGGGGGCCGAGCTAACTATGGCTACACCTTC,TRBD1,17,TRBJ1-2,many,TRBV6-1
CAWSVGSQPQHF,TGTGCCTGGAGTGTAGGGAGTCAGCCCCAGCATTTT,-,12,TRBJ1-5,-,TRBV30
CASWGSRGYTF,TGTGCCAGCTGGGGATCTCGTGGCTACACCTTC,-,11,TRBJ1-2,many,TRBV25-1
CSASNRSSYNEQYF,TGCAGTGCTAGTAACAGGAGCTCCTACAATGAGCAGTACTTC,-,14,TRBJ2-7,few,TRBV20-1
CASSLVQGAGQYF,TGCGCCAGCAGCTTGGTTCAGGGGGCAGGGCAGTACTTC,TRBD1,13,TRBJ2-7,many,TRBV5-1